The rows below give T cell receptor beta chains drawn from one sample of a study of T cell changes during pregnancy in multiple sclerosis. Profiling relied on immunoSEQ multiplex PCR, and the TCRdb table lists in-frame clones only, not all of them. The repertoire holds under 70,000 clones, approximately 91% seen once, with approximately 1.2% in the top ten. Sequencing was performed on peripheral blood, taken in the second trimester of pregnancy. The receptors here all came from a female donor with multiple sclerosis, enrolled in a pregnancy study. The CDR3 runs from the conserved cysteine through the conserved F or W. D genes are given only for firm matches. Only some rows state a clone size, as once, few, many or a class for expanded clones.

D gene	V gene	J gene	clone size	CDR3 DNA	CDR3 protein
.	TRBV27	TRBJ1-6	.	TGTGCCAGCAGTTTTCGGGATCGAATAGAATCACCCCTCCACTTT	CASSFRDRIESPLHF
TRBD1	TRBV7-2	TRBJ1-2	.	TGTGCCAGCAGCTTACCAGGGACAGGGCATGGCTACACCTTC	CASSLPGTGHGYTF
TRBD1	TRBV7-9	TRBJ1-1	.	TGTGCCAGCAGCTTAAACCTCAGGACAGGATCGCTGAACACTGAAGCTTTCTTT	CASSLNLRTGSLNTEAFF
TRBD1	TRBV9	TRBJ1-5	.	TGTGCCAGCAGCCCCGGGACAGGAGGACAGCCCCAGCATTTT	CASSPGTGGQPQHF
.	TRBV15	TRBJ1-3	.	TGTGCCACCAGCAGAGATCCGGGGGACCTTTTCTCTGGAAACACCATATATTTT	CATSRDPGDLFSGNTIYF
TRBD2	TRBV7-3	TRBJ2-3	.	TGTGCCAGCAGCTTCCCCCAATTAATAGCGGGGGGCGTAGCAGATACGCAGTATTTT	CASSFPQLIAGGVADTQYF
TRBD1	TRBV5-4	TRBJ1-6	few	TGTGCCAGCAGCTTGGAACAGGGGTCACCCCTCCACTTT	CASSLEQGSPLHF
.	TRBV2	TRBJ1-4	.	TGTGCCAGCAGTGTTCCGGAGGGAGAAAAACTGTTTTTT	CASSVPEGEKLFF
.	TRBV19	TRBJ1-2	.	TGTGCCAGTAAGAGGGCCGCTAACTATGGCTACACCTTC	CASKRAANYGYTF
.	TRBV18	TRBJ1-1	.	TGTGCCAGCTCTGGGGGGGTCAACACTGAAGCTTTCTTT	CASSGGVNTEAFF
.	TRBV7-9	TRBJ2-3	once	TGTGCCAGCAGCTTATATAACACAGATACGCAGTATTTT	CASSLYNTDTQYF
TRBD2	TRBV4-1	TRBJ2-1	.	TGCGCCAGCAGCCACCGACCGGGACTAGCGAACAATGAGCAGTTCTTC	CASSHRPGLANNEQFF
TRBD2	TRBV29-1	TRBJ2-2	.	TGCAGCGTTTCGACTAGCGGGGCGAACACCGGGGAGCTGTTTTTT	CSVSTSGANTGELFF
.	TRBV6-4	TRBJ2-1	.	TGTGCCAGCAGTGACTCTGGCGGGGTCCAGTTCTTC	CASSDSGGVQFF
TRBD1	TRBV7-3	TRBJ2-2	.	TGTGCCAGCAGCCGCACCTCTACAGGGGGTGCCTCCGGGGAGCTGTTTTTT	CASSRTSTGGASGELFF
TRBD1	TRBV29-1	TRBJ2-7	.	TGCAGCGTTGAAGAAGCCGGGACAGAGCTTAGGGAGCAGTACTTC	CSVEEAGTELREQYF
.	TRBV2	TRBJ2-5	once	TGTGCCAGCAGTATTCAGGGGGAGACCCAGTACTTC	CASSIQGETQYF
TRBD1	TRBV30	TRBJ1-5	.	TGTGCCTGGAGTCGACAGGGTGGGCAGCCCCAGCATTTT	CAWSRQGGQPQHF
.	TRBV7-9	TRBJ1-2	.	TGTGCCAGCAGCTTAACCCGGGGGTCTAACTATGGCTACACCTTC	CASSLTRGSNYGYTF
TRBD1	TRBV19	TRBJ2-3	.	TGTGCCTCATCGGGGACAGTCACAGATACGCAGTATTTT	CASSGTVTDTQYF
.	TRBV5-4	TRBJ2-3	.	TGTGCCAGCAGCTTTAAGGCGCACAGGTTCACAGATACGCAGTATTTT	CASSFKAHRFTDTQYF
.	TRBV9	TRBJ1-2	.	TGTGCCAGCAGCGTAGATAGCAGGGGCGGTTACTATGGCTACACCTTC	CASSVDSRGGYYGYTF
.	TRBV4-1	TRBJ2-3	.	TGCGCCAGCAGCCAAGATTTAGCGAGGGATACGCAGTATTTT	CASSQDLARDTQYF
TRBD1	TRBV6-6	TRBJ1-2	.	TGTGCCAGCACCCCATCCGGGACAGGCACCACCGGTGGCTACACCTTC	CASTPSGTGTTGGYTF
.	TRBV6-5	TRBJ1-1	.	TGTGCCAGCAGTTACTTGGCTAGGGGGGGGACTGAAGCTTTCTTT	CASSYLARGGTEAFF
.	TRBV10-1	TRBJ2-7	.	TGCGCCAGCAAATACCCTCAGGGTAAGTCCTACGAGCAGTACTTC	CASKYPQGKSYEQYF
.	TRBV4-1	TRBJ1-5	.	TGCGCCAGCAGCCAAGTTTCCGGGGGAGGCAATCAGCCCCAGCATTTT	CASSQVSGGGNQPQHF
.	TRBV7-2	TRBJ2-3	.	TGTGCCAGCAGCTTAGCGAGGAGCACAGATACGCAGTATTTT	CASSLARSTDTQYF
TRBD1	TRBV19	TRBJ2-7	.	TGTGCCAGTAGTATAGATCCGGGACAGGGTCGGGACGAGCAGTACTTC	CASSIDPGQGRDEQYF
.	TRBV4-3	TRBJ1-5	.	TGCGCCAGCAGCCAAGATAGAGTCACCCCCCAGCATTTT	CASSQDRVTPQHF
TRBD2	TRBV6-5	TRBJ2-2	.	TGTGCCAGCAGTTGGCTAGCGGGGGGTCGGGCCGGGGAGCTGTTTTTT	CASSWLAGGRAGELFF
.	TRBV30	TRBJ2-3	.	TGTGCCTGGAGCTACCTAGGGCAGGGCACGCAGTATTTT	CAWSYLGQGTQYF
TRBD1	TRBV18	TRBJ2-7	.	TGTGCCAGCTCACCGACAGGGGCCCACTACGAGCAGTACTTC	CASSPTGAHYEQYF
.	TRBV5-1	TRBJ2-5	.	TGCGCCAGCAGCTCAGACGGAGCGGCGCGGACCCAGTACTTC	CASSSDGAARTQYF
.	TRBV7-2	TRBJ1-6	.	TGTGCCAGCAGCCCGTCTTTAGGACTGGTCCACTTT	CASSPSLGLVHF
TRBD1	TRBV11-2	TRBJ1-2	.	TGTGCCAGCAGCCCCCGGAGGACAGGGTGGACTGGCTACACCTTC	CASSPRRTGWTGYTF
.	TRBV5-8	TRBJ1-5	.	TGTGCCAGCAGCTCTCCTGGACAGCGAGGTAATCAGCCCCAGCATTTT	CASSSPGQRGNQPQHF
.	TRBV19	TRBJ2-2	.	TGTGCCAGTAAGAGCAGTGGGCAGGGGATCCACGGGGAGCTGTTTTTT	CASKSSGQGIHGELFF
.	TRBV5-4	TRBJ1-4	few	TGTGCCAGCAGCTTGGGAATGACTCCAACTAATGAAAAACTGTTTTTT	CASSLGMTPTNEKLFF
TRBD1	TRBV5-4	TRBJ1-1	.	TGTGCCAGCAGCCCGGACAGGGACACTGAAGCTTTCTTT	CASSPDRDTEAFF
.	TRBV27	TRBJ1-2	.	TGTGCCAGCAGTTACGGGGTGGGCTATGGCTACACCTTC	CASSYGVGYGYTF
TRBD2	TRBV5-4	TRBJ2-3	.	TGTGCCAGCAGCTTCGGGGGCGGGGGGCCGGATACGCAGTATTTT	CASSFGGGGPDTQYF
TRBD1	TRBV2	TRBJ1-5	.	TGTGCCACCCAATCCGGGACAGGAAATCAGCCCCAGCATTTT	CATQSGTGNQPQHF
.	TRBV28	TRBJ2-1	once	TGTGCCAGCGGATCGTATCTCGGGGACAATGAGCAGTTCTTC	CASGSYLGDNEQFF
TRBD1	TRBV29-1	TRBJ2-4	.	TGCAGCGCCGAAGGGGGCGTAGGTCTGTCGGGCATTCAGTACTTC	CSAEGGVGLSGIQYF
.	TRBV11-2	TRBJ2-7	.	TGTGCCAGCAGCCCAAGGTCGGCAGGGTCTTCCTACGAGCAGTACTTC	CASSPRSAGSSYEQYF
.	TRBV19	TRBJ2-6	.	TGTGCCTCCCACCGGACAGTCGGCTCTGGGGCCAACGTCCTGACTTTC	CASHRTVGSGANVLTF
TRBD1	TRBV18	TRBJ2-7	.	TGTGCCAGCTCACCGAGGCCGGGACAGGGCTACGAGCAGTACTTC	CASSPRPGQGYEQYF
.	TRBV5-1	TRBJ1-4	.	TGCGCCAGCAGCTGGGGGCGGTCTGTCGCGACTAATGAAAAACTGTTTTTT	CASSWGRSVATNEKLFF
.	TRBV29-1	TRBJ2-1	.	TGCAGCGTTTTGGGGGGGGGCCTATTCAATGAGCAGTTCTTC	CSVLGGGLFNEQFF
TRBD1	TRBV6-4	TRBJ2-7	medium-sized	TGTGCCAGCAGTGAGGGACAGGGGGGATCCTACGAGCAGTACTTC	CASSEGQGGSYEQYF
TRBD1	TRBV6-1	TRBJ1-1	.	TGTGCCAGCAGTGAAGCCCGGGACAGGGAATCGGCTTTCTTT	CASSEARDRESAFF
.	TRBV7-3	TRBJ2-1	.	TGTGCCAGCAGCCCCGCCCGACAGTCCTACAATGAGCAGTTCTTC	CASSPARQSYNEQFF
.	TRBV6-1	TRBJ2-7	.	TGTGCCAGCAGTAAGAGCGCTGGGAGCTCCTACGAGCAGTACTTC	CASSKSAGSSYEQYF
TRBD2	TRBV9	TRBJ2-1	.	TGTGCCAGCAGCCCCAGGACTAGCGGGGTCAATGAGCAGTTCTTC	CASSPRTSGVNEQFF
.	TRBV11-2	TRBJ1-6	few	TGTGCCAGCAGCTCTCGGCAGGCCATTTCACCCCTCCACTTT	CASSSRQAISPLHF
.	TRBV18	TRBJ1-2	once	TGTGCCAGCTCACCCGTAACATCCTCTTCAAACTATGGCTACACCTTC	CASSPVTSSSNYGYTF
TRBD1	TRBV7-7	TRBJ1-3	once	TGTGCTAGCAGCACCGGGACAGGGGTTGGAAACACCATATATTTT	CASSTGTGVGNTIYF
.	TRBV19	TRBJ1-5	.	TGTGCCAGTAGGACAGGCTTAAATCAGCCCCAGCATTTT	CASRTGLNQPQHF